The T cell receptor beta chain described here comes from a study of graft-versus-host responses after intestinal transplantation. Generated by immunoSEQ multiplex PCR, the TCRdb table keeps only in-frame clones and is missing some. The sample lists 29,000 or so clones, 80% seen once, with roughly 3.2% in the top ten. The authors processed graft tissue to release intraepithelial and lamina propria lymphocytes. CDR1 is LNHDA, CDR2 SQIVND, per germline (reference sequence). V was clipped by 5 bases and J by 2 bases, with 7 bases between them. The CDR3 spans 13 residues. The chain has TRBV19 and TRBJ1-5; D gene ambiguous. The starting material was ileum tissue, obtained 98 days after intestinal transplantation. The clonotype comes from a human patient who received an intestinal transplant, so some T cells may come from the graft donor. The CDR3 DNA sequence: TGTGCCAGTAGTCTCCCAGGCAATCAGCCCCAGCATTTT. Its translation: CASSLPGNQPQHF.